This T cell receptor beta chain was found in a study of cytomegalovirus exposure and HLA in healthy donors. Points from the study as a whole: A later analysis associated 15,000 to 20,000 TCR beta sequences with HLA alleles at a 0.05 false discovery rate.

Comments on this clone: Its antigen remains unidentified.

The study sampled nominally healthy donors, though unrecorded immune exposures were likely. This PCR relied on a set of 60 Vbeta primers and 13 Jbeta primers. Assay: immunoSEQ multiplex PCR; the TCRdb copy retains only in-frame clones and omits some. The sample has over 150,000 clones, about 77% seen once; the top ten hold less than 3.5%. The J segment lost 2 bases and the V segment lost 6 bases, leaving 7 bases of the junction unmatched. This CDR3 contains 15 residues. Germline V lookup: CDR1 MNHEY, CDR2 SVGAGI. The sequenced material came from PBMCs. The receptor's source is a woman aged 25 to 39 in good health and CMV-seronegative. The chain uses TRBV6-5 and TRBJ1-3, with 7 bases aligning to TRBD1. The CDR3 sequence is CASSRQGNPGNTIYF. In DNA, the CDR3 is TGTGCCAGCAGCCGACAGGGAAACCCTGGAAACACCATATATTTT.